These T cell receptor beta chains were read from a single sample in a study of blood T cell repertoires in COVID-19. Some clones are missing from TCRdb's copy, which holds only in-frame ones; the method was immunoSEQ multiplex PCR. The sample lists 240,000 or so clones, roughly 79% occurring once. Material for sequencing was peripheral blood. The origin of the receptors is a woman of 80 years or more with COVID-19, enrolled during active disease. CDR3s include the opening cysteine and the closing phenylalanine or tryptophan. D genes are given only for firm matches. Some rows mark clone size as missing; the rest say once, few, many or name a class of expanded clone.

D gene,V gene,clone size,J gene,CDR3 DNA,CDR3 protein
TRBD2,TRBV9,-,TRBJ2-3,TGTGCCAGCAGCGTTGGCCTAGCGGCAGATACGCAGTATTTT,CASSVGLAADTQYF
-,TRBV28,-,TRBJ1-5,TGTGCCAGCAGTTTTCATGGGGGGGGCTGGGAGCCCCAGCATTTT,CASSFHGGGWEPQHF
-,TRBV6-5,-,TRBJ2-5,TGTGCCAGCAGTTACGAGCAGACCCAGTACTTC,CASSYEQTQYF
TRBD2,TRBV11-3,-,TRBJ2-1,TGTGCCAGCAGCTTAGGTGGCGGGAGGTGGCAGTTCTTC,CASSLGGGRWQFF
-,TRBV3-1/TRBV3-2,once,TRBJ2-7,TGTGCCAGCAGCCAAGGACACCCAACCTACGAGCAGTACTTC,CASSQGHPTYEQYF
TRBD2,TRBV24-1,-,TRBJ2-3,TGTGCCACCAGTGATTTGACTAGCGGCACAGATACGCAGTATTTT,CATSDLTSGTDTQYF
TRBD2,TRBV6-4,-,TRBJ2-3,TGTGCCAGCAGTGACTCGGGTAGCGGGAGCCCAGATACGCAGTATTTT,CASSDSGSGSPDTQYF
TRBD1,TRBV30,-,TRBJ1-2,TGTGCCTTGGAGGGGGCTCCTAACTATGGCTACACCTTC,CALEGAPNYGYTF
-,TRBV19,few,TRBJ1-4,TGTGCCAGTAGGGGAACAGGGAAAACTAATGAAAAACTGTTTTTT,CASRGTGKTNEKLFF
TRBD1,TRBV30,-,TRBJ2-5,TGTGCCTGGACAAAGCGTGGGACAGCCTTCGGGACCCAGTACTTC,CAWTKRGTAFGTQYF
-,TRBV9,-,TRBJ1-2,TGTGCCAGCAGCGTACGGGGGACGGATGGCTACACCTTC,CASSVRGTDGYTF
-,TRBV11-2,once,TRBJ1-3,TGTGCCAGCAGCTCCCGTAACTGGGGAAACACCATATATTTT,CASSSRNWGNTIYF
-,TRBV24-1,-,TRBJ2-1,TGTGCCACCAGTGATCCGAGGGAGCAGTTCTTC,CATSDPREQFF
TRBD1,TRBV5-1,-,TRBJ2-7,TGCGCCAGCAGCCCTTCGTTGACAGGGTTCTACGAGCAGTACTTC,CASSPSLTGFYEQYF
TRBD2,TRBV7-2,once,TRBJ2-2,TGTGCCAGCAGCCCACTAGCGGGAGTGGTCACCGGGGAGCTGTTTTTT,CASSPLAGVVTGELFF
-,TRBV29-1,-,TRBJ1-1,TGCAGCGTTTCGTCGACAGGGAACACTGAAGCTTTCTTT,CSVSSTGNTEAFF
-,TRBV9,-,TRBJ1-5,TGTGCCAGCAGCCTAGACGGGGGTGATCAGCCCCAGCATTTT,CASSLDGGDQPQHF
-,TRBV9,-,TRBJ1-4,TGTGCCAGCAGCGTATCCCCCCAGGATGAAAAACTGTTTTTT,CASSVSPQDEKLFF
TRBD2,TRBV7-8,-,TRBJ2-2,TGTGCCAGCAGCTTATTTCGAGCGGGGGGAACGGGGACCGGGGAGCTGTTTTTT,CASSLFRAGGTGTGELFF
TRBD1,TRBV3-1/TRBV3-2,-,TRBJ1-5,TGTGCCAGCAGCGTTGGGACAGGGCGGAATCAGCCCCAGCATTTT,CASSVGTGRNQPQHF
TRBD2,TRBV28,-,TRBJ2-4,TGTGCCAGCAGTCTAGCGGGAGCCAAAAACATTCAGTACTTC,CASSLAGAKNIQYF
TRBD2,TRBV11-3,-,TRBJ2-1,TGTGCCAGCAGCTTAGGAGCGGGAACTGGCTACAATGAGCAGTTCTTC,CASSLGAGTGYNEQFF
TRBD2,TRBV5-1,-,TRBJ2-7,TGCGCCAGCAGCTTGGAGGGAGCGGGGCCTAGGGAGCAGTACTTC,CASSLEGAGPREQYF
TRBD1,TRBV19,-,TRBJ1-5,TGTGCCAGTAGCCAGCAGACAGGGATTCAGCCCCAGCATTTT,CASSQQTGIQPQHF
-,TRBV27,-,TRBJ1-4,TGTGCCAGCAGTTTACTCGCAACTGATGAAAAACTGTTTTTT,CASSLLATDEKLFF
TRBD1,TRBV7-9,-,TRBJ1-4,TGTGCCAGCAGCCTCCCCGGGACAGGGCTAGTCAAAAATGAAAAACTGTTTTTT,CASSLPGTGLVKNEKLFF
-,TRBV5-1,-,TRBJ2-3,TGCGCCAGCAGCTTGGCCATCCGCACAGATACGCAGTATTTT,CASSLAIRTDTQYF
-,TRBV5-1,few,TRBJ1-4,TGCGCCAGCAGCTTTTATGGCGATCAGGGTGAAAAACTGTTTTTT,CASSFYGDQGEKLFF
-,TRBV5-4,-,TRBJ1-1,TGTGCCAGCACCCCCTCCGGACTGCCGAACACTGAAGCTTTCTTT,CASTPSGLPNTEAFF
-,TRBV27,-,TRBJ1-1,TGTGCCAGCAGTTGGAGCCTGAACACTGAAGCTTTCTTT,CASSWSLNTEAFF
-,TRBV7-2,-,TRBJ2-1,TGTGCCAGCAGCTTATACGGGAGTTGGCAAGAGCAGTTCTTC,CASSLYGSWQEQFF
-,TRBV3-1/TRBV3-2,-,TRBJ1-4,TGTGCCAGCAGCCAGGGCAGCCAGAATGAAAAACTGTTTTTT,CASSQGSQNEKLFF
TRBD2,TRBV24-1,-,TRBJ2-2,TGTGCCACCAGTGATATAGCGGGGGGGCGGAAAACCGGGGAGCTGTTTTTT,CATSDIAGGRKTGELFF